A single sample is the source of the 10 T cell receptor beta chains below, sequenced in a study of metastatic and nonmetastatic thyroid tumors. TCRdb re-called the PCR reads through MiXCR. The sample shows tens of thousands of clones, approximately 15% of them seen only once. Treatment of any kind had been given to no patient before thyroid surgery. Sequences were obtained from blood. These receptors were taken from a female donor with papillary thyroid cancer or a benign thyroid nodule (not recorded which). Some clones in this sample may be carry-over from other donors' samples.

This clone showed up just a few times. This could be a read error, since a much larger clone is one nucleotide away. The same CDR3 can be traced to other DNA sequences in this sample. The CDR3 loop reads CASSFGQGATLANTGELFF. The DNA of the CDR3 is TGTGCCAGCAGTTTCGGACAGGGGGCGACGCTCGCTAACACCGGGGAGCTGTTTTTT. V is TRBV12-3 or TRBV12-4 and J is TRBJ2-2, with 11 bases fitting TRBD1. The CDR3 length is 19 residues. After removal of 3 bases from V and 2 bases from J, the junction contained 11 bases not matched to a gene.

Note on this clone: Since a much larger clone is just one base distant, this may be a read error. The chain joins TRBV5-4 to TRBJ2-5, with 15 bases that match TRBD2. Germline V gene data show CDR1 as SGHNT and CDR2 as YYREEE (reference sequence). V was clipped by 4 bases and J by 5 bases; unmatched bases: 18. This CDR3 is built from 20 residues. CDR3: CASSIAYNGLAGGPGETQYF. CDR3 DNA: TGTGCCAGCAGCATAGCCTACAACGGACTAGCGGGAGGGCCAGGGGAGACCCAGTACTTC.

By proportion, this clone is medium-sized (0.01 to 0.1%). This chain connects TRBV20-1 to TRBJ2-7; 7 bases map to TRBD2. V shed 0 bases, J shed 6 bases, and the junction held 11 bases outside the gene matches. This CDR3 has 15 amino acids. Looked up from germline, CDR1 is DFQATT and CDR2 is SNEGSKA (reference sequence). The CDR3 sequence is CSARDQRLARSEQYF. The CDR3 region has the DNA TGCAGTGCTAGAGATCAGAGACTAGCTCGTTCCGAGCAGTACTTC.

As for this clone: With a much larger clone just one base away, this may be a read error. Other nucleotide sequences from this sample produce the same CDR3. The chain combines TRBV5-4 with TRBJ2-5; D is unresolved. The CDR3 runs to 14 residues. The V end was cut by 2 bases, the J end by 4 bases, with 12 bases between. Germline CDR1 is SGHNT and CDR2 is YYREEE (reference sequence). The CDR3: CASSFSLAPETQYF. The CDR3 region has the DNA TGTGCCAGCAGCTTTTCATTAGCTCCAGAGACCCAGTACTTC.

This clone showed up many times. The rearrangement links TRBV3-1 to TRBJ1-5; D gene uncertain. Germline CDR1 LGHDT, CDR2 YNNKEL (reference sequence). V was cut by 5 bases and J by 4 bases, with 12 bases left in between. The CDR3 totals 14 residues. The CDR3 spells CASSIAAVNQPQHF. The CDR3 DNA sequence: TGTGCCAGCAGCATCGCCGCGGTTAATCAGCCCCAGCATTTT.

Ten or more counts support this clone. The chain recombines TRBV7-9 with TRBJ2-1, with TRBD2 matching 9 bases. After removal of 2 bases from V and 2 bases from J, the junction contained 7 bases not matched to a gene. The CDR3 extends over 17 amino acids. Germline-derived CDR1 and CDR2 are SEHNR and FQNEAQ (reference sequence). DNA for the CDR3: TGTGCCAGCAGCTTAAGCCTACTAGCGGGTACCTACAATGAGCAGTTCTTC. Its protein is CASSLSLLAGTYNEQFF.

This clone was detected many times. The rearrangement uses TRBV5-1 and TRBJ2-2; unclear D gene. There are 11 residues in the CDR3. Per the germline V gene, CDR1 is SGHRS and CDR2 is YFSETQ. Trimming shortened V by 1 base and J by 7 bases, and 2 bases separated the two germline ends. The DNA for the CDR3 is TGCGCCAGCAGCTTGAACGGGGAGCTGTTTTTT. It yields the protein CASSLNGELFF.

This clone came up many times. V usage is TRBV4-2 and J usage is TRBJ2-1; 12 bases match TRBD2. Trimming took 4 bases from V and 2 from J; bases not matched to a gene: 3. This CDR3 is built from 16 residues. Germline CDR1 and CDR2: LGHNA and YNFKEQ. In DNA form, the CDR3 reads TGTGCCAGCAGCCTGAGGACTAGCGGGACCTACAATGAGCAGTTCTTC. Its protein product is CASSLRTSGTYNEQFF.

The sample holds many counts of this clone. The chain has TRBV12-3 or TRBV12-4 and TRBJ1-1, with 8 bases aligning to TRBD1. With V trimmed by 2 bases and J by 1 base, 6 bases remained unmatched. This CDR3 contains 16 residues. For the CDR3, the DNA is TGTGCCAGCAGTTTAACCAGGGGGCTAGGGAACACTGAAGCTTTCTTT. Translation gives CASSLTRGLGNTEAFF.

A few counts support this clone. The chain combines TRBV6-1 with TRBJ1-1, with TRBD1 as a possible D gene (5 bases). The V gene's germline CDR1 is MNHNS and CDR2 SASEGT. V was pared by 7 bases and J by 6 bases, with 24 bases between. The CDR3 is 16 amino acids. For the CDR3, the DNA is TGTGCCAGCAAGCCGAGGGGAGCGGGGGAAGCCGCTGAAGCTTTCTTT. It specifies CASKPRGAGEAAEAFF.